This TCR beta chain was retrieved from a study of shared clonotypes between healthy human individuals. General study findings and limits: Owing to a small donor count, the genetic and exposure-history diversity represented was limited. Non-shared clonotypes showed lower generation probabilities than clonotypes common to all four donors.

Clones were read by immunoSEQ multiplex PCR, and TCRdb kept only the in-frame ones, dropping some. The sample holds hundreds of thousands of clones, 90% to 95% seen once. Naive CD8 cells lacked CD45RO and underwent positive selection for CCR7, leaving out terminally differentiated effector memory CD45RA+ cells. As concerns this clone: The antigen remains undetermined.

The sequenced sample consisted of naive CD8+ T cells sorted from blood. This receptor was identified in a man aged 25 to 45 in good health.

The CDR3 loop is CASSPSLAEALKGDEQYF. The CDR3 bases are TGTGCCAGCAGCCCCAGTTTAGCGGAGGCCCTCAAGGGGGACGAGCAGTACTTC. The V gene is TRBV7-9, the J gene TRBJ2-7; D possibly matches TRBD1 or TRBD2 (6 bases each). V shed 5 bases and J shed 5 bases, with 28 bases lying between them. Germline assignment: CDR1 SEHNR and CDR2 FQNEAQ (reference sequence). CDR3 size: 18 residues.